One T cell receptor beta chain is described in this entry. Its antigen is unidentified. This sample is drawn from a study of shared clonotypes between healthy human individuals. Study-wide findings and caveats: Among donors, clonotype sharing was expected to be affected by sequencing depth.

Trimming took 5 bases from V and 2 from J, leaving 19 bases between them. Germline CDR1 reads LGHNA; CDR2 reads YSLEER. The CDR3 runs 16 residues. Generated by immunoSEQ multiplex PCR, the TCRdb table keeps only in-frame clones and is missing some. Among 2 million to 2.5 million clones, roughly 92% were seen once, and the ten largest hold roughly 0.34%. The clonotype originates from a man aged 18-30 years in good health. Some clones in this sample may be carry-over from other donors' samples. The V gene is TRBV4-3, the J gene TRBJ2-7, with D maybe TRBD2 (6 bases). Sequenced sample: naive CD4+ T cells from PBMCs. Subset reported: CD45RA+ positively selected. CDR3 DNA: TGCGCCAGCAGCGATCTTCTCCGCGGGAATACCTACGAGCAGTACTTC. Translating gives CASSDLLRGNTYEQYF.